This TCR beta chain was captured in a study of cytomegalovirus exposure and HLA in healthy donors. This CDR3 region has 15 residues. Germline CDR1 is MNHEY and CDR2 is SVGAGI. Trimming cost V 5 bases and J 0 bases; bases outside gene matches: 4. Clones were sequenced by immunoSEQ multiplex PCR, and TCRdb holds only the in-frame ones, with some missing. The sample includes roughly 130,000 clones, around 92% of them seen just once. This receptor was obtained from a man aged 30 to 39 in good health and CMV-seronegative. Material for sequencing was PBMCs. V is TRBV6-5 and J is TRBJ1-3; 7 bases fit TRBD1. This CDR3 reads CASSSYRGSGNTIYF. CDR3 in DNA: TGTGCCAGCAGTAGCTACAGGGGCTCTGGAAACACCATATATTTT.